One TCR beta chain is described in this entry. The sample belongs to a study of cytomegalovirus exposure and HLA in healthy donors. The PCR contained 60 Vbeta and 13 Jbeta primers. Data came from immunoSEQ multiplex PCR; TCRdb stores just in-frame clones and leaves some out. Here the sample spans about 190,000 clones, 75% to 85% being singletons. J lost 4 bases, V lost 10 bases, and 15 bases had no gene match. Germline assignment: CDR1 LNHDA and CDR2 SQIVND (reference sequence). The length of the CDR3 is 15 residues. Sequenced sample: PBMCs. The receptor comes from a woman aged 45-59 years in good health and CMV-seronegative. This chain uses TRBV19 with TRBJ1-1, with 7 bases matching TRBD1. Here the CDR3 reads CATEGVLDRATEAFF. CDR3 sequence (DNA): TGTGCCACCGAGGGGGTCCTCGACAGGGCCACTGAAGCTTTCTTT.